This T cell receptor (beta chain) came from a study of T cells in Graves' hyperthyroidism and ophthalmopathy. The CDR3 runs to 14 residues. Losses at the gene ends were 2 bases for V and 5 bases for J; bases not matched to a gene: 3. RNA transcripts gave rise to amplified TCR beta CDR3 regions. The HTBI primer set drove a first-round RT-PCR of the TCR CDR3. TCRdb ran MiXCR on the multiplex PCR reads and lists one entry per CDR3 protein. Of about 46,000 distinct CDR3 sequences detected, around half appear once; the ten largest clones hold 30% to 40%. Sequences were obtained from peripheral blood or thyroid tissue (not recorded which). The chain employs TRBV12-3 or TRBV12-4 and TRBJ1-1, with 9 positions matching TRBD1. This sequence originates from a woman aged 50 to 65 with Graves' hyperthyroidism. CDR3 sequence reads: CASSLTGGRTEAFF. The CDR3 bases are TGTGCCAGCAGTTTAACAGGGGGCAGGACTGAAGCTTTCTTT.